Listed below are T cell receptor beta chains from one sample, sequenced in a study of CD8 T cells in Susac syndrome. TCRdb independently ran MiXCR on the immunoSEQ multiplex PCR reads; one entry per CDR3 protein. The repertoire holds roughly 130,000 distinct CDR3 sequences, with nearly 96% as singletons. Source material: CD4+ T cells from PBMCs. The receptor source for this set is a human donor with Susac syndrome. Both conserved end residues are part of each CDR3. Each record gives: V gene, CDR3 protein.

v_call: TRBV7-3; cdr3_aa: CASSLTGQSGGVAFF
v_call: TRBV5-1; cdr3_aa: CASSRWVQETQYF
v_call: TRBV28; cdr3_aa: CASRAKGRQFNQPQHF
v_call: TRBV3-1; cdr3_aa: CASSPDRPTEAFF
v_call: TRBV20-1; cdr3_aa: CSARGLEETQYF
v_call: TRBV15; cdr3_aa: CATSRDVGQGEAFF
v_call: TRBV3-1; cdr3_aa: CASSQDSEGRRGTF
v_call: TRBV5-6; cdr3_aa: CASSSNLRAGSSEQYF
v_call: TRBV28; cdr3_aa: CASSSGQMNTEAFF
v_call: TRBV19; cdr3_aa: CASSPWTSGVNEQFF
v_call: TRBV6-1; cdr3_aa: CASAGGHSGRSYEQYF
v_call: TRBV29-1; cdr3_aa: CSVELFGANVLTF
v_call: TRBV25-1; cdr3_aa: CASSAPGEVYGYTF
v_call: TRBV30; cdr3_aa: CAWTGNSGTEETQYF
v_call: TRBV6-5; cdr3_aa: CASSYSGFGLAGGPGGYEQYF
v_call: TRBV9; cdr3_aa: CASSFGPTDTQYF
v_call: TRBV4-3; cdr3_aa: CASSQGWGSYEQYF
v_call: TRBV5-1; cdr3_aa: CASSLGRGDGYTF
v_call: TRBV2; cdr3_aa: CASSEMGQGKETQYF
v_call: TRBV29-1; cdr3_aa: CSVEVGVGYEQYF
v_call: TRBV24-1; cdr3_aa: CATSGRAEQFF
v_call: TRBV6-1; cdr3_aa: CASIFAGQHGYTF
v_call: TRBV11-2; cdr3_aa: CASSPRMREGLETQYF
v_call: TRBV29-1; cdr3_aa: CSVGTSGRYSYNEQFF
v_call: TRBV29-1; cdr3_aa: CSVSLRNEQYF
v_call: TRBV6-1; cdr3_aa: CASSEWGQHF
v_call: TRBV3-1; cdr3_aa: CASSLTWDGELFF
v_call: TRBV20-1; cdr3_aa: CSASWDIRQETQYF
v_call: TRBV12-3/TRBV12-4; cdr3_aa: CASASRGTNEQFF
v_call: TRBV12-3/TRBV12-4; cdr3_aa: CASRVRSGEQYF
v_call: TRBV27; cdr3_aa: CASSPRDSRSYEQYF
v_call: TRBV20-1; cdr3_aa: CSARGQYNEKLFF
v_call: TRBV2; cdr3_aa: CASSRRTGGQETQYF
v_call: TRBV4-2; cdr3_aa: CASSQQVAGTDTQYF
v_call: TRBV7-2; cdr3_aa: CASSPNFRGSSYNEQFF
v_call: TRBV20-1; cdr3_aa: CSASLIAGVNEQFF